This entry features one T cell receptor (beta chain) sequence. This specimen belongs to a study of shared T cell receptors in the human thymus. Profiling relied on immunoSEQ multiplex PCR, and the TCRdb table lists in-frame clones only, not all of them. This table holds 600,000 to 900,000 clones, 80% to 90% found once. Trimming shortened V by 3 bases and J by 5 bases, and 11 bases separated the two germline ends. This CDR3 is 13 amino acids long. Germline assignment: CDR1 SGHVS and CDR2 FNYEAQ. The same data also went into a second study, on human thymus T cells. That work adds: Serving as donors were healthy Finnish infants, each of whom was having open corrective surgery for congenital heart defects. Thymus tissue for the work was resected from patients undergoing corrective heart surgery. Usage of V and J genes appeared biased in thymic and blood repertoires. As related research reported, thymic repertoires overlapped highly among unrelated individuals.

The chain links TRBV7-6 to TRBJ2-7; D unresolved. Sequences were obtained from thymocytes. This TCR came from a girl under three years old with a congenital heart defect. CDR3 sequence reads: CASSFAHSHEQYF. Written as DNA, the CDR3 is TGTGCCAGCAGCTTCGCGCACTCTCACGAGCAGTACTTC.